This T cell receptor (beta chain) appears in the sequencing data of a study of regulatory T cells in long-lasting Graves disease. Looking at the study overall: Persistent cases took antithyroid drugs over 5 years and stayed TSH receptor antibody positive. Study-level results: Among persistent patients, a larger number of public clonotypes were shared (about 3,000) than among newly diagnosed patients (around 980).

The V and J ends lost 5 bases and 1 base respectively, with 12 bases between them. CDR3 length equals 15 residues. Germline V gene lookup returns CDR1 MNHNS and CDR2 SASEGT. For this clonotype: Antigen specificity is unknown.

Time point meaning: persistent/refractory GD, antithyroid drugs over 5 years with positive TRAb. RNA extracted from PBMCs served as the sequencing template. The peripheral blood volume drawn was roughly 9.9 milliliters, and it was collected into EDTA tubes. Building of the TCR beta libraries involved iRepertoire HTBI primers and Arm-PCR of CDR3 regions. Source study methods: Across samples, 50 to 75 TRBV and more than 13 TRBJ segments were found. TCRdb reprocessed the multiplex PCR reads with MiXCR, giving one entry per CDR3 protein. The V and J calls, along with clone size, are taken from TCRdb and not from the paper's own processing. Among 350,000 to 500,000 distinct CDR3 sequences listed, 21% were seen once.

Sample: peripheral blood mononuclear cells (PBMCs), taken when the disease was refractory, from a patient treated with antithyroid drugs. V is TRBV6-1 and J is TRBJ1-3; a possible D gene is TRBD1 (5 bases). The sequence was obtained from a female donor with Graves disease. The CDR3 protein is CASSLGGGSGNTIYF. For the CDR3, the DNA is TGTGCCAGCAGTCTAGGTGGGGGATCTGGAAACACCATATATTTT.